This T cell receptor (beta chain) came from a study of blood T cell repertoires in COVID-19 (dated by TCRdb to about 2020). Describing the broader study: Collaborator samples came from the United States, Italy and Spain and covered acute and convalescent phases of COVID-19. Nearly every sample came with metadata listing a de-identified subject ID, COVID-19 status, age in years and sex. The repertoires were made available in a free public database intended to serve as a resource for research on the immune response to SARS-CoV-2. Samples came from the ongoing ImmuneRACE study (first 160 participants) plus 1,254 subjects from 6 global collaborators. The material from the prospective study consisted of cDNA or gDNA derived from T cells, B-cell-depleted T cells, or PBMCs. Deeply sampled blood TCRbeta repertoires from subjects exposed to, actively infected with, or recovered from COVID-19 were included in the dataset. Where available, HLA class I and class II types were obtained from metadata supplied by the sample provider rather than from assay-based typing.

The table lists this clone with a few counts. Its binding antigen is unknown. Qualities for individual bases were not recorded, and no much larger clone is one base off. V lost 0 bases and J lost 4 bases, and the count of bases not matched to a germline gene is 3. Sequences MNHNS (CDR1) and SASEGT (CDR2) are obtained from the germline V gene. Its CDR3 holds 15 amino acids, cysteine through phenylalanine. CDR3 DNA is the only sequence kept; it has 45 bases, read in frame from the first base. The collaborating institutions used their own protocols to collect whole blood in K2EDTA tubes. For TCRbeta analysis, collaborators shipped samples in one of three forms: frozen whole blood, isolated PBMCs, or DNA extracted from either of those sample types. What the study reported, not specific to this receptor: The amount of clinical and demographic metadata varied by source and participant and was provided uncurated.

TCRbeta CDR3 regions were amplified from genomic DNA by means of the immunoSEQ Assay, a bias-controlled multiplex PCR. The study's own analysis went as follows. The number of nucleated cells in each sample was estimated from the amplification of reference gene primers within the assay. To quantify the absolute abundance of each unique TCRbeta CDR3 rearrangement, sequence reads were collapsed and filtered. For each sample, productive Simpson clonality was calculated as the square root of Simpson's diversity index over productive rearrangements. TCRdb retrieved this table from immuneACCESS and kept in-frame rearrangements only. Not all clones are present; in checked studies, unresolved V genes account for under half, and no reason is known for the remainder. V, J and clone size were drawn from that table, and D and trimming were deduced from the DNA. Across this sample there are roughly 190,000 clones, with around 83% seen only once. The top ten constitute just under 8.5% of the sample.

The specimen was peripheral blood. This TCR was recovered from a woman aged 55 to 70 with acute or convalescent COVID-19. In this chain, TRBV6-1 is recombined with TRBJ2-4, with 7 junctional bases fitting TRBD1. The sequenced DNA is TGTGCCAGCAGTGAAGCAGGGACAGTTAAAAACATTCAGTACTTC. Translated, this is CASSEAGTVKNIQYF.